These 25 T cell receptor beta chains share one sample of origin, sequenced in a study of monozygotic twins with inflammatory bowel disease. Reanalyzing the 5' RACE reads, TCRdb keeps one entry per CDR3 protein, without DNA. The listing records 150,000 to 200,000 distinct CDR3 sequences. The specimen was blood. The source of these receptors is a human donor with ulcerative colitis or Crohn's disease, or a healthy co-twin of an affected twin (not recorded which).

The J gene is TRBJ2-7, the V gene TRBV5-1; absent DNA, TCRdb's TRBD1 call cannot be checked. CDR1 is SGHRS, CDR2 YFSETQ, per germline. The CDR3 sequence is 17 residues long. This chain's CDR3 is CASSFPSSGGTRYEQYF.

The V gene is TRBV20-1, the J gene TRBJ2-2; TCRdb gives TRBD1 as the D gene, but with no DNA this cannot be confirmed. This CDR3 has 13 amino acids. Looked up from germline, CDR1 is DFQATT and CDR2 is SNEGSKA (reference sequence). CDR3 amino acids: CSARRQGTGELFF.

This chain joins TRBV12-3 or TRBV12-4 and TRBJ1-2; TCRdb reports TRBD1, a call that lacks DNA to check it against. The CDR3 totals 12 residues. The CDR3 is CASSPDSYGYTF.

The V and J genes are TRBV12-3 or TRBV12-4 and TRBJ2-2; TCRdb's assignment of TRBD2 cannot be checked, as there is no DNA. The CDR3 loop spans 15 amino acids. The CDR3 protein is CASSLGLAGSGELFF.

This chain links TRBV5-1 with TRBJ2-1; no DNA is available, so the TRBD2 call from TCRdb remains unchecked. This CDR3 is built from 20 residues. CDR1 SGHRS and CDR2 YFSETQ come from the germline V gene. The CDR3: CASSTTGTSGGLSNYNEQFF.

The chain combines TRBV12-3 or TRBV12-4 with TRBJ2-1. This CDR3 has 13 amino acids. The CDR3: CASSFRVGNEQFF.

The gene calls are TRBV18 and TRBJ1-4; the TRBD1 assignment by TCRdb is unverifiable without DNA. There are 16 residues in the CDR3. Germline lookup yields CDR1 KGHSH and CDR2 LQKENI. CDR3 loop: CASSPILDPLAEKLFF. The entire variable domain, with the rest obtained from reference TRBV18 and TRBJ1-4, is as follows: NAGVMQNPRHLVRRRGQEARLRCSPMKGHSHVYWYRQLPEEGLKFMVYLQKENIIDESGMPKERFSAEFPKEGPSILRIQQVVRGDSAAYFCASSPILDPLAEKLFFGSGTQLSVL.

This chain uses TRBV15 with TRBJ1-5. Germline V gene lookup returns CDR1 LNHNV and CDR2 YYDKDF (reference sequence). This CDR3 comprises 16 residues. The CDR3 loop reads CATSRDREGANQPQHF.

The rearrangement links TRBV20-1 to TRBJ2-7; there is no DNA to check the TCRdb D call of TRBD1. This CDR3 is built from 18 residues. Germline values: CDR1 DFQATT, CDR2 SNEGSKA (reference sequence). The CDR3: CSARNPGAIEVDDYEQYF.

This chain uses TRBV5-1 with TRBJ2-1; TCRdb's assignment of TRBD2 cannot be checked, as there is no DNA. Germline CDR1 and CDR2: SGHRS and YFSETQ. This CDR3 spans 16 amino acids. This chain's CDR3 is CASSPNTSGRGGEQFF.

The CDR3 spells CASSLARGEEAQETQYF. The chain couples TRBV7-8 to TRBJ2-5; TCRdb indicates TRBD1, and absent DNA this call remains unverified. The germline CDR1 and CDR2 sequences are SGHVS and FQNEAQ. The length of the CDR3 is 17 residues.

This sequence joins TRBV5-1 and TRBJ2-7; TCRdb reports TRBD1, a call that lacks DNA to check it against. The CDR3 extends over 15 amino acids. CDR1 is SGHRS, CDR2 YFSETQ, per germline. The CDR3 region is CASSLGQGAIYEQYF.

The chain is built from TRBV6-5 and TRBJ1-5. This CDR3 region has 13 residues. CDR1 and CDR2 from the germline V gene are MNHEY and SVGAGI. The CDR3 protein is CASSYAGDQPQHF.

This chain links TRBV20-1 with TRBJ2-1; the D call of TRBD2 rests on TCRdb alone, since no DNA is present to check it. Germline CDR1 reads DFQATT; CDR2 reads SNEGSKA (reference sequence). The CDR3 contains 16 residues. This CDR3 is CSARDIGPDIYNEQFF.

The rearrangement links TRBV29-1 to TRBJ2-3; TCRdb names TRBD1, which stays unverified in the absence of DNA. This CDR3 spans 14 amino acids. Germline CDR1 and CDR2: SQVTM and ANQGSEA. CDR3: CSVEGGKGADTQYF.

The CDR3 loop reads CASSLFSGVTEAFF. The gene calls are TRBV5-1 and TRBJ1-1; as DNA is missing, the TRBD1 call by TCRdb cannot be tested. Germline CDR1 reads SGHRS; CDR2 reads YFSETQ. The CDR3 is made up of 14 amino acids.

The chain is built from TRBV20-1 and TRBJ1-5; the TCRdb D gene call, TRBD1, has no DNA to confirm it. Germline V lookup: CDR1 DFQATT, CDR2 SNEGSKA (reference sequence). This CDR3 is built from 14 residues. The CDR3 sequence: CSARARGRNQPQHF.

V is TRBV7-2 and J is TRBJ1-1. The CDR3 loop spans 15 amino acids. Germline CDR1 and CDR2: SGHTA and FQGNSA. The CDR3 loop reads CASSLVGNPNTEAFF.

The rearrangement links TRBV27 to TRBJ2-1; lacking DNA, the TRBD2 call made by TCRdb goes unchecked. CDR3 size: 14 residues. CDR1 is MNHEY and CDR2 is SMNVEV in the germline V gene (reference sequence). The CDR3: CASTLGTNYNEQFF.

The gene calls are TRBV7-9 and TRBJ2-3. The germline gives CDR1 SEHNR, CDR2 FQNEAQ (reference sequence). The CDR3 is made up of 16 amino acids. This CDR3 is CASSPAAQLSTDTQYF.

The J gene is TRBJ2-5, the V gene TRBV15; with no DNA, the TCRdb D assignment of TRBD1 cannot be verified. The germline V gene has CDR1 LNHNV and CDR2 YYDKDF (reference sequence). CDR3 size: 15 residues. This chain's CDR3 is CATSRDIKGRETQYF.

This chain's CDR3 is CASSGTSGDGEQFF. This rearrangement joins TRBV5-1 to TRBJ2-1; checking the TCRdb D call of TRBD2 is not possible without DNA. Germline values: CDR1 SGHRS, CDR2 YFSETQ. The CDR3 has 14 residues.

The gene calls are TRBV12-3 or TRBV12-4 and TRBJ1-5. This CDR3 spans 16 amino acids. The CDR3 region is CASSFSMAGSNQPQHF.

This chain joins TRBV3-1 and TRBJ2-2. CDR1 and CDR2 (germline): LGHDT, YNNKEL (reference sequence). This CDR3 has 14 amino acids. CDR3: CASSQDHATGELFF.

The chain carries TRBV9 and TRBJ2-1; with no DNA, the TCRdb D assignment of TRBD1 cannot be verified. Germline assignment: CDR1 SGDLS and CDR2 YYNGEE. This CDR3 contains 16 residues. The CDR3 reads CASSVGGRGSYNEQFF.